This T cell receptor (beta chain) was sequenced for a study of healthy donors' naive CD4 and CD8 T cells (dated by TCRdb to the mid-2010s). About the investigation overall: Donor selection covered three age groups (20-25, 40-50 and 60-70 years) with about 6 people in each, and the resulting cohort had a mean age of approximately 45 and was half female. For TCR alpha, a new primer set covering all functional IMGT alpha gene variants was designed, and the rest of the protocol matched the beta-chain workflow. Rearranged TCR alpha and beta chains from naive CD4+ and CD8+ T cells were sequenced in the study to test how TCR variation relates to lineage commitment. The peripheral blood mononuclear cells came from some 18 individuals who were healthy and unrelated. The donors were HLA-typed by sequencing at HLA-A, -B, -C, -DRB1, -DQB1 and -DPB1, using the SBTexcellerator protocol, an ABI3130xl analyzer and SBTengine software.

What the authors observed across the whole study: The study did not directly address whether homeostatic proliferation of naive T cells might have biased the repertoire. Naive CD4+ and CD8+ cells reportedly showed biased usage of most V and J gene segments, and this bias was consistent across donors and independent of HLA genotype. Alpha and beta chains were sequenced in bulk and could not be paired, so combined chain effects were not evaluated. Taken together, V genes, J genes and CDR3 charge appeared to account for approximately 13% of the variance in CD4/CD8 propensity, acting in a largely additive way. In both chains, CD4+ lineage was associated with a positively charged CDR3 and CD8+ lineage with a negatively charged CDR3.

At the junction V is shortened by 5 bases and J by 4 bases, with 9 bases in between. CDR1 and CDR2 are read off the germline V gene (reference sequence) as MNHEY and SMNVEV. The cysteine opens and the phenylalanine closes a CDR3 of 13 amino acids. Solely the CDR3 DNA is kept, with 39 bases framed from the first base. Cells with a CD4+CD8-CD45RO-CD45RA+ profile were isolated by FACS and defined as naive CD4+ T cells, and those with a CD8+CD4-CD45RA+CD27bright profile were defined as naive CD8+ T cells. Sorting used antibodies against CD4 (RPA-T4), CD8 (SK1), CD27 (O323), CD45RA (HI100) and CD45RO (UCHL1). Details on this clonotype: Its antigen remains unidentified. Base-call qualities are not available, and no considerably larger clone is one nucleotide away.

For sequencing, a 454 GS FLX Titanium was employed. A previously published linear amplification protocol was used to build TCR libraries from around 500 ng of total RNA. Sequencing was carried out on the Roche/454 Genome Sequencer using Titanium chemistry. The authors processed their data as follows. Roughly 78,000 rearranged TCR alpha transcripts were sequenced from a few of the healthy donors. Duplicate transcripts were removed, and each unique TCR clonotype was defined by its CDR3 junction following IMGT nomenclature. Logistic regression in R 2.13.0 modeled CD4 versus CD8 status as a function of V and J genes, with adjustment for donor effects and Bonferroni correction for multiple testing. TCRdb redid the processing of the public reads, applying fastp at Q25 and MiXCR, and retained in-frame beta chains. Rows merge per CDR3 protein into single entries with the most common DNA and genes. TCRdb, not the authors, supplied the V and J calls. A total of about 180,000 distinct CDR3 sequences appear in this sample, over 60% of them only once. The ten largest make up less than 2.5% of the sample.

Sequencing was done on a sample of naive CD4+ and CD8+ T cells sorted from blood, pooled from several donors. The sample's cell subset or site label, in plain terms: FACS-sorted naive CD4+ (CD45RO-CD45RA+) and naive CD8+ (CD45RA+CD27bright) T cells. The chain is assembled from TRBV27 and TRBJ1-3; a confident D gene designation cannot be given. The receptor was isolated from a pool of human donors in good health; the sample pools cells from several healthy donors. CDR3 loop: CASSRGKGNTIYF. The DNA sequence reads TGTGCCAGCAGTCGAGGGAAGGGAAACACCATATATTTT.